A single sample is the source of the 27 T cell receptor beta chains below, sequenced in a study of cytomegalovirus exposure and HLA in healthy donors. The PCR contained 60 Vbeta and 13 Jbeta primers. The method was immunoSEQ multiplex PCR; TCRdb's version includes in-frame clones alone and lacks a portion of them. Here the sample table reports around 150,000 clones. Sequenced input: PBMCs. Receptor source: a woman aged 55-75 years in good health and CMV-seronegative.

The chain combines TRBV4-3 with TRBJ2-5; TRBD2 matches at 8 bases. The V and J ends lost 1 base and 1 base, in that order; junction bases with no gene match: 5. Germline assignment: CDR1 LGHNA and CDR2 YSLEER. The CDR3 runs to 16 residues. The CDR3 DNA reads TGCGCCAGCAGCCAAGGGATAGCGGGGATCCAAGAGACCCAGTACTTC. It translates to CASSQGIAGIQETQYF.

The rearrangement links TRBV7-6 to TRBJ2-2, with D possibly being TRBD2 (6 bases). V lost 5 bases, J lost 5 bases, and 12 bases lay in between. In germline, CDR1 is SGHVS, CDR2 FNYEAQ. The CDR3 sequence is 14 residues long. The CDR3 is CASSLLSGTGELFF. The CDR3 bases are TGTGCCAGCAGCCTCCTTAGCGGAACCGGGGAGCTGTTTTTT.

The J gene is TRBJ2-1, the V gene TRBV6-5; 13 bases are a match to TRBD2. CDR3 size: 14 residues. V lost 5 bases to trimming and J lost 8 bases; unmatched junction nucleotides: 3. Germline CDR1 and CDR2: MNHEY and SVGAGI. The CDR3 here is CASSRTSGRDEQFF. The CDR3 region has the DNA TGTGCCAGCAGTCGGACTAGCGGGAGAGATGAGCAGTTCTTC.

The rearrangement uses TRBV9 and TRBJ1-1; no firm D call. Trimming removed 0 bases at V and 1 base at J, with 4 bases between. The germline gives CDR1 SGDLS, CDR2 YYNGEE. The CDR3 has 13 amino acids. CDR3 protein: CASSVEQNTEAFF. The CDR3, as DNA: TGTGCCAGCAGCGTAGAACAGAACACTGAAGCTTTCTTT. The full variable domain, rest sourced from reference TRBV9 and TRBJ1-1, is DSGVTQTPKHLITATGQRVTLRCSPRSGDLSVYWYQQSLDQGLQFLIQYYNGEERAKGNILERFSAQQFPDLHSELNLSSLELGDSALYFCASSVEQNTEAFFGQGTRLTVV.

CDR3 residues: CASGGTSGRTDTQYF. For the CDR3, the DNA is TGCGCCAGCGGAGGGACTAGCGGTCGCACAGATACGCAGTATTTT. The chain recombines TRBV5-1 with TRBJ2-3, with 11 nucleotides matching TRBD2. This CDR3 is built from 15 residues. V was pared by 7 bases and J by 1 base, with 5 bases of the junction left unmatched. Germline values: CDR1 SGHRS, CDR2 YFSETQ.

This CDR3 is CASSVSGSSYNEQFF. As DNA, the CDR3 is TGTGCCAGCAGCGTTAGCGGCAGCTCCTACAATGAGCAGTTCTTC. The chain uses TRBV9 and TRBJ2-1; D perhaps matches TRBD2 (6 bases). The CDR3 runs 15 residues. The germline V gene has CDR1 SGDLS and CDR2 YYNGEE. The ends were cut back, 2 bases at V and 0 bases at J, with 9 bases in the middle.

The V gene is TRBV9, the J gene TRBJ2-7; no firm D call. The CDR3 contains 12 residues. Trimming shortened V by 3 bases and J by 1 base, and 5 bases separated the two germline ends. CDR1 is SGDLS, CDR2 YYNGEE, per germline. The CDR3, as DNA: TGTGCCAGCAGCGGGCAATCCTACGAGCAGTACTTC. Translating gives CASSGQSYEQYF.

Written as DNA, the CDR3 is TGTGCCTGGAGTGTACGGGACCTCCACTTT. Its protein is CAWSVRDLHF. The chain joins TRBV30 to TRBJ1-6, with no clear D. Germline-derived CDR1 and CDR2 are GTSNPN and SVGIG (reference sequence). The CDR3 spans 10 residues. V shed 0 bases and J shed 15 bases, with 6 bases lying between them.

This chain joins TRBV11-2 and TRBJ2-7, with 10 bases fitting TRBD1. CDR3 size: 15 residues. V was clipped by 5 bases and J by 4 bases; unmatched bases: 8. Looked up from germline, CDR1 is SGHAT and CDR2 is FQNNGV. Here the CDR3 reads CASSNDRGLYYEQYF. CDR3 DNA: TGTGCCAGCAGCAATGACAGGGGGCTGTATTACGAGCAGTACTTC.

The chain recombines TRBV7-3 with TRBJ2-7; possibly TRBD1 for D (6 bases). The CDR3 runs to 15 residues. Germline V gene data show CDR1 as SGHTA and CDR2 as FQGTGA. Trimming cost V 0 bases and J 0 bases, with 9 bases left between them. This CDR3 is CASSLTGTRSYEQYF. CDR3 sequence (DNA): TGTGCCAGCAGCTTAACGGGGACACGCTCCTACGAGCAGTACTTC.

The chain recombines TRBV10-3 with TRBJ1-5, with D possibly matching TRBD1 (5 bases). The germline V and J ends were trimmed by 2 bases and 2 bases, with 19 bases remaining between them. The V gene's germline CDR1 is ENHRY and CDR2 SYGVKD. The CDR3 has 18 residues. The CDR3 DNA sequence: TGTGCCATCAGTGAGCCCTCGGGGGGGGTCGTCGGCAATCAGCCCCAGCATTTT. As protein: CAISEPSGGVVGNQPQHF.

The chain combines TRBV2 with TRBJ1-5; possible D gene TRBD1, 6 bases. From germline, CDR1 is SNHLY and CDR2 FYNNEI. V was cut by 3 bases and J by 1 base, with 10 bases left in between. CDR3 length: 15 residues. DNA of the CDR3: TGTGCCAGCAGTGACAGGGGTCTGAGCAATCAGCCCCAGCATTTT. It encodes CASSDRGLSNQPQHF.

The V and J genes are TRBV2 and TRBJ2-3, with D perhaps matching TRBD2 (5 bases). The germline V and J ends were trimmed by 7 bases and 0 bases, with 11 bases remaining between them. The germline gives CDR1 SNHLY, CDR2 FYNNEI. This CDR3 region has 14 residues. CDR3 in amino acids: CASIYSESTDTQYF. The DNA of the CDR3 is TGTGCCAGCATTTATAGCGAGAGCACAGATACGCAGTATTTT.

V is TRBV7-6 and J is TRBJ2-7; 7 positions match TRBD1. The V and J ends lost 6 bases and 0 bases, in that order; junction bases with no gene match: 14. This CDR3 region has 17 residues. Germline V gene data show CDR1 as SGHVS and CDR2 as FNYEAQ. CDR3 bases: TGTGCCAGCAGGCGATATCCCGGGACAGAAAACTCCTACGAGCAGTACTTC. Translating it yields CASRRYPGTENSYEQYF.

The chain is built from TRBV5-4 and TRBJ2-7, with 9 bases identical to TRBD2. There are 15 residues in the CDR3. In germline, CDR1 is SGHNT, CDR2 YYREEE (reference sequence). The ends lost 9 bases at V and 4 bases at J; junction bases unmatched: 14. CDR3 coding DNA: TGTGCCACTCAAGCAGCGGGAGGCCTCTCATACGAGCAGTACTTC. Its protein product is CATQAAGGLSYEQYF.

V is TRBV7-9 and J is TRBJ1-1, with TRBD1 identical over 9 bases. The CDR3 spans 14 residues. In germline, CDR1 is SEHNR, CDR2 FQNEAQ (reference sequence). V lost 7 bases and J lost 9; bases outside the gene matches: 12. The CDR3 loop reads CASTSTGTGTKAFF. The CDR3 DNA reads TGTGCCAGCACCTCGACCGGGACAGGGACCAAAGCTTTCTTT.

V usage is TRBV11-1 and J usage is TRBJ1-1; maybe TRBD1 (6 bases). Per germline, CDR1 SGHAT and CDR2 FQDESV (reference sequence). Trimming took 7 bases from V and 0 from J, leaving 15 bases between them. CDR3 length: 15 residues. The CDR3 nucleotides read TGTGCCAGCACCCCGCAGGGGTTGTTGAACACTGAAGCTTTCTTT. Protein: CASTPQGLLNTEAFF.

The V and J genes are TRBV6-1 and TRBJ2-2; TRBD2 matches 12 bases. This CDR3 comprises 15 residues. Germline CDR1 reads MNHNS; CDR2 reads SASEGT. V trimming: 6 bases; J trimming: 5 bases; junction bases outside the gene matches: 4. CDR3 bases: TGTGCCAGCAGGACTAGCGGGAGTTGGACCGGGGAGCTGTTTTTT. Translation: CASRTSGSWTGELFF.

V and J are TRBV30 and TRBJ1-5; D is possibly TRBD1 (6 bases). The CDR3 totals 14 residues. Germline V gene lookup returns CDR1 GTSNPN and CDR2 SVGIG (reference sequence). Trimming shortened V by 4 bases and J by 6 bases, and 16 bases separated the two germline ends. CDR3 sequence reads: CAWIWGLNGQPQHF. CDR3 nucleotide sequence: TGTGCCTGGATTTGGGGGCTAAATGGTCAGCCCCAGCATTTT.

The rearrangement uses TRBV5-8 and TRBJ1-4; 7 nucleotides line up with TRBD1. The CDR3 sequence is 16 residues long. Germline V CDR1 and CDR2: SGHTS, YDEGEE. Germline trimming cut 6 bases from V and 5 bases from J; bases unmatched to any gene: 13. The CDR3 protein is CASNHRTGTVNEKLFF. CDR3 coding DNA: TGTGCCAGCAACCATCGTACCGGGACAGTGAATGAAAAACTGTTTTTT.

The genes are TRBV9 and TRBJ1-5, with 7 bases identical to TRBD1. Trimming removed 3 bases from V and 7 bases from J; junction bases left unmatched: 10. Germline V gives CDR1 SGDLS, CDR2 YYNGEE. The CDR3 runs to 15 residues. The DNA of the CDR3 is TGTGCCAGCAGCGCCACAGGGGTAGGAGCCCAGCCCCAGCATTTT. As protein: CASSATGVGAQPQHF.

The V call is TRBV21-1, the J call TRBJ1-6. TRBV21-1 is assigned pseudogene status. The CDR3 length is 16 residues. The CDR3 is CASPGLTEGFYSPLHF. In nucleotides, the CDR3 is TGTGCCAGCCCCGGACTCACGGAGGGATTTTATTCACCCCTCCACTTT.

This chain connects TRBV27 to TRBJ2-5; weak D call: TRBD1 (5 bases). V gave up 3 bases and J gave up 1 base, with 6 bases separating them. The CDR3 runs to 13 residues. CDR1 and CDR2 (germline): MNHEY, SMNVEV (reference sequence). As DNA, the CDR3 is TGTGCCAGCAGTTTCAGGGTCCAAGAGACCCAGTACTTC. It is translated as CASSFRVQETQYF.

The rearrangement joins TRBV5-1 to TRBJ2-1; 10 nucleotides agree with TRBD1. The CDR3 totals 15 residues. CDR1 is SGHRS, CDR2 YFSETQ, per germline. V gave up 1 base and J gave up 4 bases; unmatched junction bases: 2. CDR3 coding DNA: TGCGCCAGCAGCTTGAGGGACAGGGGATACAATGAGCAGTTCTTC. Its translation: CASSLRDRGYNEQFF.

The chain joins TRBV9 to TRBJ2-1, with D unclear. Looked up from germline, CDR1 is SGDLS and CDR2 is YYNGEE. The CDR3 contains 14 residues. V lost 0 bases and J 2 bases, leaving 6 bases between the germline ends. This CDR3 reads CASSVAVPYNEQFF. DNA for the CDR3: TGTGCCAGCAGCGTAGCGGTACCCTACAATGAGCAGTTCTTC.

This chain connects TRBV19 to TRBJ1-2; D not resolved. CDR1 is LNHDA, CDR2 SQIVND, per germline (reference sequence). CDR3 size: 18 residues. Trimming took off 4 bases at V and 6 bases at J, with 27 bases between the two ends. The chain's CDR3 is CASSTYGVPTSRLNGYTF. CDR3 nucleotides: TGTGCCAGTAGTACATACGGGGTCCCGACAAGCCGTCTAAATGGCTACACCTTC.

The CDR3 loop is CASSLKPTGGSYNEQFF. The CDR3 DNA follows: TGTGCCAGCAGCTTAAAGCCCACCGGGGGCTCCTACAATGAGCAGTTCTTC. The chain links TRBV7-6 to TRBJ2-1, with D possibly matching TRBD2 (6 bases). The CDR3 consists of 17 residues. Germline CDR1 and CDR2: SGHVS and FNYEAQ. The germline V and J ends were trimmed by 2 bases and 0 bases, with 14 bases remaining between them.